The clone carrying this T cell receptor beta chain was observed many times. Its antigen is unknown. This record belongs to a study of early T cells in non-severe SARS-CoV-2 infection. Across the study: Sequencing used unsorted whole-blood bulk RNA, so chains lack pairing. Study-wide results and caveats: VDJdb-based matching was biased toward anti-spike CD8 responses and missed private and CD4 specificities.

The TCR library protocol attached unique molecular identifiers to the individual cDNA molecules. One entry per CDR3 protein, called by TCRdb with MiXCR from the 5' RACE reads. The data contain tens of thousands of distinct CDR3 sequences, approximately 5% of them seen just once; the ten biggest clones take up approximately 5%. The J segment lost 4 bases and the V segment lost 4 bases, leaving 5 bases of the junction unmatched. The CDR3 contains 15 residues. Germline CDR1 and CDR2: MNHEY and SVGEGT. The chain is built from TRBV6-2 or TRBV6-3 and TRBJ1-5; 9 bases fit TRBD1. This clonotype was sampled from an adult who was a healthcare worker with PCR-confirmed SARS-CoV-2 infection or an uninfected control (not recorded which). Source material: whole blood. The chain's CDR3 is CASSSLGQGNQPQHF. CDR3 sequence (DNA): TGTGCCAGCAGTTCCCTGGGACAGGGAAATCAGCCCCAGCATTTT.